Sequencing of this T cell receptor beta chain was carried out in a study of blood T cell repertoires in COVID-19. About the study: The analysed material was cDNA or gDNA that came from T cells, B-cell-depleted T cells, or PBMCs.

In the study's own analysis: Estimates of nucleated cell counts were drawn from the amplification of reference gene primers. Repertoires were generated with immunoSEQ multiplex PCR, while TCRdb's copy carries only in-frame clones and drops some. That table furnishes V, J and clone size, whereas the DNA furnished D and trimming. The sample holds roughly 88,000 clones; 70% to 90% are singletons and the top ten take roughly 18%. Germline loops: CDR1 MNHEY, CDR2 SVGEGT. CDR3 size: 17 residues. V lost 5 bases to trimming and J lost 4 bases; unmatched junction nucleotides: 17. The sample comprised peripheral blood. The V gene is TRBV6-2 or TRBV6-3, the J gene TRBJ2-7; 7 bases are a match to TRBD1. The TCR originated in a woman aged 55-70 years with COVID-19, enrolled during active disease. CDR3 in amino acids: CASSTRPPGQILYEQYF. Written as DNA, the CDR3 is TGTGCCAGCAGTACCCGCCCCCCGGGACAGATTTTATACGAGCAGTACTTC.